This record looks at one T cell receptor beta chain sequence and its context. At one boundary the junction diverges from the germline segment, which might be a read error. The sample comes from a study of CD8 T cells in Susac syndrome. Treatment-naive patients with stable or active relapsing-remitting disease were the multiple sclerosis controls. TEMRA cells were FACS-enriched, with CD8+ and CD4+ T cells isolated negatively. With random hexamers, roughly 0.45 to 1 ug RNA was reverse transcribed. An immunoSEQ multiplex PCR generated amplified TCR beta CDR3 products spanning 54 Vbeta and 13 Jbeta. TCRdb reanalysed the immunoSEQ multiplex PCR reads using MiXCR and keeps one entry per CDR3 protein. The top ten clones hold roughly 0.097% of a sample with 170,000 or so distinct CDR3 sequences, 93% of them seen once. Germline V CDR1 and CDR2: DFQATT, SNEGSKA (reference sequence). The CDR3 is 14 amino acids.

This receptor was obtained from a human donor with multiple sclerosis. Sequenced input: CD4+ T cells from PBMCs. The gene calls are TRBV20-1 and TRBJ2-2; D is perhaps TRBD1 (6 bases). The CDR3 reads CSARGGTSDGELFF. The CDR3, as DNA: TGCAGTGCAAGAGGTGGGACATCAGACGGGGAGCTGTTTTTT.